This record concerns one TCR beta chain sequence. This sample is part of a study of low-dose radiotherapy and immunotherapy resistance in tumors. There are 14 residues in the CDR3. Per the germline V gene, CDR1 is MNHEY and CDR2 is SVGEGT. The V and J ends lost 2 bases and 3 bases respectively, with 7 bases between them. First-strand cDNA used TRAV- and TRBV-specific primers, covering alpha and beta chains. The authors amplified TCRs for about 18 PCR cycles with a constant-region primer and a V-primer adapter. TCRdb re-analysed the reads in MiXCR, keeping a single row per CDR3 protein. The top ten clones hold over 9.5% of a sample with around 18,000 distinct CDR3 sequences, about 74% of them seen once. Eligibility was restricted to patients presenting with advanced solid tumors that lacked tumor-infiltrating lymphocytes.

The V call is TRBV6-2 or TRBV6-3, the J call TRBJ2-2; D call uncertain. The receptor's source is a human donor with advanced metastatic prostate, ovarian, gallbladder or colorectal cancer (not recorded which). This table probably holds off-target reads from a library built for another chain. CDR3 DNA sequence: TGTGCCAGCAGTTACACGGCCGACACCGGGGAGCTGTTTTTT. Protein: CASSYTADTGELFF.